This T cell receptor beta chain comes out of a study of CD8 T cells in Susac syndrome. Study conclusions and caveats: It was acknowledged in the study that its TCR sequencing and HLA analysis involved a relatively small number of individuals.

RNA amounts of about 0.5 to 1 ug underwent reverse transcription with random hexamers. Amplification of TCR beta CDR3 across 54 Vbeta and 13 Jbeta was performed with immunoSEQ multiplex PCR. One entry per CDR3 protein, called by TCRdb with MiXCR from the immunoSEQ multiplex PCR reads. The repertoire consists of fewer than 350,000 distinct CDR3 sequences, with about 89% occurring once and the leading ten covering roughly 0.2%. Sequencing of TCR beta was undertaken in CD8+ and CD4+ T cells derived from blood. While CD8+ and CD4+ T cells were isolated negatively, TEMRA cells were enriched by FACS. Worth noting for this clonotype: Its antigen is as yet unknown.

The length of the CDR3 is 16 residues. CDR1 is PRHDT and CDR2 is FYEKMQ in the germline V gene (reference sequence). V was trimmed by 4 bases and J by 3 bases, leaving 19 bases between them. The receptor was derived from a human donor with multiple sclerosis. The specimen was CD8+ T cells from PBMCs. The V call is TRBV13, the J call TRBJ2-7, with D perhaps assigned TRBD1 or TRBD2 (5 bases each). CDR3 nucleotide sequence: TGTGCCAGCAGCTCCAGTGGGACCAGGGCTCACTACGAGCAGTACTTC. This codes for CASSSSGTRAHYEQYF.